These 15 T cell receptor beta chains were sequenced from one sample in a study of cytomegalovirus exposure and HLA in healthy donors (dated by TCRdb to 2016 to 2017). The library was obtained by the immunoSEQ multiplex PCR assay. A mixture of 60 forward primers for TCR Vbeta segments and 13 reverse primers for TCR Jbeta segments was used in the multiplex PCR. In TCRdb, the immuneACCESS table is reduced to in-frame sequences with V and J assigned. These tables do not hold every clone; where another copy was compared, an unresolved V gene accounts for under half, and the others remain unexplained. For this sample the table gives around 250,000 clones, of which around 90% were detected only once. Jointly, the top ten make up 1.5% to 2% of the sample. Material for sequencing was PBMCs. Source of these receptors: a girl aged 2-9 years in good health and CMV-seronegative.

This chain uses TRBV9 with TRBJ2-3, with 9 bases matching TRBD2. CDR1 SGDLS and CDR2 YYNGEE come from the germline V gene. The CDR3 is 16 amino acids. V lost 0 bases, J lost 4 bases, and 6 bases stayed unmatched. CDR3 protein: CASSVVSGGRADTQYF. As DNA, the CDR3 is TGTGCCAGCAGCGTAGTAAGCGGGGGGCGGGCAGATACGCAGTATTTT. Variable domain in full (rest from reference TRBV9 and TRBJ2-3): DSGVTQTPKHLITATGQRVTLRCSPRSGDLSVYWYQQSLDQGLQFLIQYYNGEERAKGNILERFSAQQFPDLHSELNLSSLELGDSALYFCASSVVSGGRADTQYFGPGTRLTVL.

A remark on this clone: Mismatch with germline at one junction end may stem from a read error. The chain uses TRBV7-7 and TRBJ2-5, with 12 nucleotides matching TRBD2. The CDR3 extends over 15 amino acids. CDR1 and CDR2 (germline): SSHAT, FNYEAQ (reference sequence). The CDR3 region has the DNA TGTGCTAGCAGCTCGCTAGCGGGGGGGCAAGAGACCCAGTACTTC. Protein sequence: CASSSLAGGQETQYF.

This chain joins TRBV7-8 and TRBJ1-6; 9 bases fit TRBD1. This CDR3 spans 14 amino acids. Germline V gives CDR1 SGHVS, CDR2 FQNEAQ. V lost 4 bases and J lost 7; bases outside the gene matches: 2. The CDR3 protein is CASSSGTGNSPLHF. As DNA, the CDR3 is TGTGCCAGCAGCTCCGGGACAGGGAATTCACCCCTCCACTTT.

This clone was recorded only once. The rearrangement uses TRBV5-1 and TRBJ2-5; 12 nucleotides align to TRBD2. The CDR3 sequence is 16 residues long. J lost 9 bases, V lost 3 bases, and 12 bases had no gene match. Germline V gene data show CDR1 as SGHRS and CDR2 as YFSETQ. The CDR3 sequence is CASSSRTSGTPGPQYF. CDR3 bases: TGCGCCAGCAGCTCCCGGACTAGCGGGACCCCTGGACCCCAGTACTTC.

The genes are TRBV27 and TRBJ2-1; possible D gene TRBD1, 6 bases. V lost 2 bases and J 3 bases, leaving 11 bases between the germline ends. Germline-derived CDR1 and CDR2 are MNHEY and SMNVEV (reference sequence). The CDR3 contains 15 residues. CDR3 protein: CASSLEPQGYNEQFF. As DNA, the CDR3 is TGTGCCAGCAGTTTAGAACCACAGGGCTACAATGAGCAGTTCTTC.

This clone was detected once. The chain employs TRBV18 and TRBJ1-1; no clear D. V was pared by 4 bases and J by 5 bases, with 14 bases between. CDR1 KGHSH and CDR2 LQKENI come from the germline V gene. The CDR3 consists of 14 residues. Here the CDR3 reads CASSQDRPGTEAFF. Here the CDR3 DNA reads TGTGCCAGCTCACAGGACCGTCCGGGGACTGAAGCTTTCTTT.

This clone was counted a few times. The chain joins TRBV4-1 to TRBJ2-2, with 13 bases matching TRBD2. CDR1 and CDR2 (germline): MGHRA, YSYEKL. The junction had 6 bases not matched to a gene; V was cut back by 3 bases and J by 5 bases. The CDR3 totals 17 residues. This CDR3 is CASSQGPGLAGTGELFF. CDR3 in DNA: TGCGCCAGCAGCCAGGGACCGGGACTAGCGGGGACCGGGGAGCTGTTTTTT.

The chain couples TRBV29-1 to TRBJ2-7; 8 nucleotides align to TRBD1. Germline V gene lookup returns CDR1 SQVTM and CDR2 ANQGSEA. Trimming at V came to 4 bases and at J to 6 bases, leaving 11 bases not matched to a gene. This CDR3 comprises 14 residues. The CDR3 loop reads CSVGGRQGSREQYF. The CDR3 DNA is TGCAGCGTTGGGGGGAGACAGGGGTCTCGCGAGCAGTACTTC.

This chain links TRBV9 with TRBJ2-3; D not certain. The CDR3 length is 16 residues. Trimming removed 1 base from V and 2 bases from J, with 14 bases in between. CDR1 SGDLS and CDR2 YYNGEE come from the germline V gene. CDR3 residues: CASSVMSGLATDTQYF. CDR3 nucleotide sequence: TGTGCCAGCAGCGTAATGTCTGGCCTGGCCACAGATACGCAGTATTTT.

In DNA form, the CDR3 reads TGTGCCAGCAGTGATGGGACAGTGTATAATGAAAAACTGTTTTTT. It specifies CASSDGTVYNEKLFF. The chain carries TRBV2 and TRBJ1-4; 7 bases map to TRBD1. From germline, CDR1 is SNHLY and CDR2 FYNNEI. CDR3 size: 15 residues. The junction had 5 bases not matched to a gene; V was cut back by 3 bases and J by 4 bases.

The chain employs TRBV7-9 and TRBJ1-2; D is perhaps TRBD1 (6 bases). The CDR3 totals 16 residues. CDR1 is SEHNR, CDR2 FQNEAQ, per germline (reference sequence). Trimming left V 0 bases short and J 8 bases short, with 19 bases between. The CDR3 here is CASSLAAGARSGGYTF. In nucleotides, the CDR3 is TGTGCCAGCAGCTTAGCGGCAGGGGCGCGGAGTGGCGGCTACACCTTC.

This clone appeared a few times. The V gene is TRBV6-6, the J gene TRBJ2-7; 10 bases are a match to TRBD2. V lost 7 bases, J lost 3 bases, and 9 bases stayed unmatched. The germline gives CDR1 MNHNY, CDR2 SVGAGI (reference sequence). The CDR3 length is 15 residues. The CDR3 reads CASTAGTSVYYEQYF. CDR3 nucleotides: TGTGCCAGCACTGCGGGGACTAGCGTATACTACGAGCAGTACTTC.

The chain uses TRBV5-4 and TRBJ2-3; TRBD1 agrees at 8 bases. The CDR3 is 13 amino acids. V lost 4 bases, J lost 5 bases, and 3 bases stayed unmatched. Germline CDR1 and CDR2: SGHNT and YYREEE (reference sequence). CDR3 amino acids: CASSPTGEDTQYF. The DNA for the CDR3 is TGTGCCAGCAGCCCGACAGGGGAAGATACGCAGTATTTT.

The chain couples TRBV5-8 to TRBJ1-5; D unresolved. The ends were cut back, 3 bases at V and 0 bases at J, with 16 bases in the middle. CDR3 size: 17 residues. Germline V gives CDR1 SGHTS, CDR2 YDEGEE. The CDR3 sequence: CASSWSTGSYSNQPQHF. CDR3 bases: TGTGCCAGCAGCTGGAGTACGGGATCCTATAGCAATCAGCCCCAGCATTTT.

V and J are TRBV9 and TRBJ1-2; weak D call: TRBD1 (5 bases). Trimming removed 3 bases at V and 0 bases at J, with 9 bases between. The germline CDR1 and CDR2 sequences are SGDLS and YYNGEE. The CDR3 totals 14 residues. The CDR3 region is CASSAGTTNYGYTF. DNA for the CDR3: TGTGCCAGCAGCGCAGGGACTACTAACTATGGCTACACCTTC.